These 13 T cell receptor beta chains came from one sample sequenced in a study of blood T cells in healthy people across ages. The authors ran a second PCR of 7 to 11 cycles using a sample-barcoded 5' primer and a J-beta primer mix. TCRdb itself ran the 5' RACE reads through MiXCR, one entry per CDR3 protein. Counted here are around 1,900,000 distinct CDR3 sequences, about 39% occurring once; the ten biggest clones make up 20% to 25%. Sequencing input: blood. The receptors shown here come from a human donor in good health.

This clonotype appeared many times. The V call is TRBV11-3, the J call TRBJ2-3; D not certain. This CDR3 spans 14 amino acids. Trimming removed 1 base at V and 2 bases at J, with 7 bases between. The germline V gene encodes CDR1 SGHNT and CDR2 YENEEA. For the CDR3, the DNA is TGTGCCAGCAGCTTAGGGGCGAACACAGATACGCAGTATTTT. It encodes CASSLGANTDTQYF.

V usage is TRBV20-1 and J usage is TRBJ2-1; D uncertain. The CDR3 has 13 amino acids. With 6 bases removed from V and 1 base from J, the gap between germline ends came to 10 bases. The V gene's germline CDR1 is DFQATT and CDR2 SNEGSKA (reference sequence). CDR3 coding DNA: TGCAGTGCGCAAAAAGAGTCCTACAATGAGCAGTTCTTC. This gives the protein CSAQKESYNEQFF.

This clonotype appeared once. V and J are TRBV5-1 and TRBJ2-7; TRBD1 matches at 11 bases. The germline gives CDR1 SGHRS, CDR2 YFSETQ. The CDR3 loop spans 15 amino acids. With V trimmed by 2 bases and J by 5 bases, 6 bases remained unmatched. The CDR3 bases are TGCGCCAGCAGCTTTGGAATGGACAGGGGGCACGAGCAGTACTTC. Translation gives CASSFGMDRGHEQYF.

V usage is TRBV7-9 and J usage is TRBJ2-5; perhaps TRBD2 as D (6 bases). The last part of the DNA fits TRBJ2-7 better; the J call may be wrong. Germline values: CDR1 SEHNR, CDR2 FQNEAQ (reference sequence). This CDR3 has 13 amino acids. The CDR3 loop reads CASEPPTGDEQYF. For the CDR3, the DNA is TGTGCCAGCGAACCGCCGACGGGGGACGAGCAGTACTTC.

This clonotype was found once. This chain links TRBV25-1 with TRBJ2-3; TRBD1 matches 9 bases. The CDR3 contains 18 residues. V shed 0 bases, J shed 3 bases, and the junction held 10 bases outside the gene matches. The germline gives CDR1 MGHDK, CDR2 SYGVNS. The CDR3 protein is CASSEYYLTGQGTDTQYF. The CDR3 DNA reads TGTGCCAGCAGTGAATATTATTTAACGGGACAGGGAACAGATACGCAGTATTTT.

The V gene is TRBV20-1, the J gene TRBJ2-5; 8 bases fit TRBD1. The CDR3 runs 13 residues. Germline values: CDR1 DFQATT, CDR2 SNEGSKA (reference sequence). Unmatched junction bases numbered 8, after V lost 7 bases and J lost 4 bases. The CDR3 here is CSGRRGLSETQYF. CDR3 sequence (DNA): TGCAGTGGACGCAGGGGGCTTTCAGAGACCCAGTACTTC.

The V call is TRBV29-1, the J call TRBJ1-1; D remains unclear. The CDR3 spans 13 residues. Germline loops: CDR1 SQVTM, CDR2 ANQGSEA. V was trimmed by 2 bases and J by 4 bases, leaving 11 bases between them. The CDR3 DNA is TGCAGCGTTGAACGGCAGATCTCCACTGAAGCTTTCTTT. It specifies CSVERQISTEAFF.

This chain links TRBV2 with TRBJ1-1; the D is unclear. V was shortened by 2 bases and J by 4 bases, with 17 bases between the two germline ends. This CDR3 is built from 16 residues. Germline V gene sequence: CDR1 SNHLY, CDR2 FYNNEI. The DNA for the CDR3 is TGTGCCAGCAGTGAATTTTTAGTGTCGGCTTTCACTGAAGCTTTCTTT. Its protein product is CASSEFLVSAFTEAFF.

This clonotype turned up a few times. The chain is built from TRBV12-3 or TRBV12-4 and TRBJ1-5; D ambiguous. V lost 1 base and J 0 bases, leaving 7 bases between the germline ends. This CDR3 is built from 15 residues. The CDR3 coding sequence is TGTGCCAGCAGTTTAGAAACAGCTAGCAATCAGCCCCAGCATTTT. Protein sequence: CASSLETASNQPQHF.

In this sample, this clonotype turned up a few times. The gene calls are TRBV7-8 and TRBJ1-2; D remains ambiguous. Germline-derived CDR1 and CDR2 are SGHVS and FQNEAQ. The CDR3 loop spans 15 amino acids. The V end lost 4 bases, the J end lost 0 bases, and 12 bases lay between the germline ends. The CDR3 sequence: CASSSEARTNYGYTF. The CDR3 DNA is TGTGCCAGCAGCTCGGAAGCCAGGACTAACTATGGCTACACCTTC.

V is TRBV6-5 and J is TRBJ2-3; possible D gene TRBD2, 5 bases. V lost 2 bases, J lost 2 bases, and 17 bases lay in between. There are 17 residues in the CDR3. Germline V CDR1 and CDR2: MNHEY, SVGAGI. CDR3 coding DNA: TGTGCCAGCAGTTACACGGCTAGCTGGGGTTTCACAGATACGCAGTATTTT. As protein: CASSYTASWGFTDTQYF.

With regard to this clonotype: Sequence at one end of the junction differs from germline and may be a read error. This chain uses TRBV10-3 with TRBJ2-5; D not resolved. Germline V lookup: CDR1 ENHRY, CDR2 SYGVKD. This CDR3 region has 15 residues. CDR3 residues: CAIRDPGKGPETQYF. CDR3 nucleotides: TGTGCCATCCGTGACCCGGGCAAAGGGCCAGAGACCCAGTACTTC.

This clonotype was detected ten times or more. The gene calls are TRBV29-1 and TRBJ1-1; D unclear. CDR3 length: 12 amino acids. V was shortened by 2 bases and J by 0 bases, with 4 bases between the two germline ends. In germline, CDR1 is SQVTM, CDR2 ANQGSEA. CDR3 residues: CSVEFLNTEAFF. Written as DNA, the CDR3 is TGCAGCGTTGAATTCTTGAACACTGAAGCTTTCTTT.